These 17 T cell receptor beta chains were sequenced from one sample in a study of blood T cell repertoires in COVID-19. TCRdb keeps only in-frame clones here, not all; method: immunoSEQ multiplex PCR. The sample carries around 200,000 clones, less than 90% recorded once. Sequencing was done on a sample of peripheral blood. These receptors originate from a woman aged 60 to 75 with COVID-19, enrolled during active disease.

J is TRBJ2-6 and V is TRBV7-6, with unresolved D. The CDR3 totals 15 residues. Germline V gene data show CDR1 as SGHVS and CDR2 as FNYEAQ. V lost 1 base, J lost 4 bases, and 8 bases lay in between. The CDR3 sequence is CASSLGALGANVLTF. The CDR3 bases are TGTGCCAGCAGCTTAGGGGCTCTGGGGGCCAACGTCCTGACTTTC.

In DNA form, the CDR3 reads TGTGCCATCAGTGAGGGAGTAGACCAAGAGACCCAGTACTTC. Its translation is CAISEGVDQETQYF. The chain combines TRBV10-3 with TRBJ2-5; D is unclear. Germline lookup yields CDR1 ENHRY and CDR2 SYGVKD. V dropped 2 bases and J dropped 0 bases, with 7 bases sitting between them. The CDR3 is 14 residues long.

This rearrangement joins TRBV3-1 (or the pseudogene TRBV3-2) to TRBJ1-1; D is unclear. There are 13 residues in the CDR3. In germline, CDR1 is LGHDT, CDR2 YNNKEL (reference sequence). Trimming pared 6 bases from V and 1 base from J, leaving 9 bases between. CDR3 sequence reads: CASSHIKNTEAFF. The CDR3 bases are TGTGCCAGCAGTCACATAAAGAACACTGAAGCTTTCTTT.

The chain joins TRBV18 to TRBJ2-6; possible D gene TRBD1, 6 bases. Germline loops: CDR1 KGHSH, CDR2 LQKENI. Trimming took 6 bases from V and 3 from J, leaving 18 bases between them. This CDR3 spans 17 amino acids. The CDR3 nucleotides are TGTGCCAGCTCTCAATACAGGGATTCGAGTGGGGCCAACGTCCTGACTTTC. This codes for CASSQYRDSSGANVLTF.

This rearrangement joins TRBV12-5 to TRBJ2-5; 10 nucleotides match TRBD2. The CDR3 length is 17 residues. Germline V gene sequence: CDR1 LGHNT, CDR2 FRNRAP. V lost 5 bases and J lost 0; bases outside the gene matches: 9. The CDR3 reads CASGRRTSGPYQETQYF. CDR3 in DNA: TGTGCTAGTGGTCGCCGGACTAGCGGACCGTACCAAGAGACCCAGTACTTC.

The chain couples TRBV14 to TRBJ1-2; tentatively, D is TRBD1 (6 bases). V was trimmed by 4 bases and J by 0 bases, leaving 12 bases between them. The CDR3 contains 15 residues. Per germline, CDR1 SGHDN and CDR2 FVKESK. The CDR3: CASSLMTGANYGYTF. The CDR3 nucleotides are TGTGCCAGCAGCCTTATGACAGGAGCTAACTATGGCTACACCTTC.

This CDR3 is CAISMTGGAKEQYF. The CDR3 DNA reads TGTGCCATATCTATGACAGGGGGCGCGAAAGAGCAGTACTTC. The rearrangement joins TRBV2 to TRBJ2-7, with 10 bases matching TRBD1. J was trimmed by 7 bases and V by 10 bases; bases with no gene match: 13. This CDR3 region has 14 residues. Germline lookup yields CDR1 SNHLY and CDR2 FYNNEI.

The chain combines TRBV4-1 with TRBJ2-3, with a tentative D call TRBD2 (6 bases). V gave up 1 base and J gave up 0 bases, with 17 bases separating them. CDR3 size: 18 residues. Germline V gives CDR1 MGHRA, CDR2 YSYEKL. The CDR3 bases are TGCGCCAGCAGCCAAGGGAGGGCTAGAGCGGGTAGCACAGATACGCAGTATTTT. Protein: CASSQGRARAGSTDTQYF.

The rearrangement links TRBV18 to TRBJ2-7; TRBD1 might be the D (6 bases). The CDR3 extends over 13 amino acids. V lost 4 bases and J 4 bases, leaving 11 bases between the germline ends. CDR1 and CDR2 (germline): KGHSH, LQKENI. CDR3 sequence reads: CASSQDRWYEQYF. The CDR3 DNA follows: TGTGCCAGCTCACAGGACAGATGGTACGAGCAGTACTTC.

V gene TRBV5-4 combines with J gene TRBJ2-5; 7 nucleotides align to TRBD2. The CDR3 spans 14 residues. Trimming at V came to 3 bases and at J to 2 bases, leaving 4 bases not matched to a gene. Germline V gene data show CDR1 as SGHNT and CDR2 as YYREEE (reference sequence). CDR3 amino acids: CASSSGRGQETQYF. The CDR3 region has the DNA TGTGCCAGCAGCTCCGGGCGGGGGCAAGAGACCCAGTACTTC.

This clone occurred a few times. This chain connects TRBV7-9 to TRBJ2-2; D uncertain. This CDR3 region has 14 residues. Trimming cost V 3 bases and J 7 bases, with 12 bases left between them. Per germline, CDR1 SEHNR and CDR2 FQNEAQ (reference sequence). The CDR3 sequence is CASSFLRLYGELFF. In DNA form, the CDR3 reads TGTGCCAGCAGCTTTCTAAGATTATACGGGGAGCTGTTTTTT. The whole variable domain, filled in from reference TRBV7-9 and TRBJ2-2, reads DTGVSQNPRHKITKRGQNVTFRCDPISEHNRLYWYRQTLGQGPEFLTYFQNEAQLEKSRLLSDRFSAERPKGSFSTLEIQRTEQGDSAMYLCASSFLRLYGELFFGEGSRLTVL.

The CDR3 reads CASSQGRHTQETQYF. DNA of the CDR3: TGTGCCAGCAGCCAAGGTAGACACACTCAAGAGACCCAGTACTTC. The chain couples TRBV14 to TRBJ2-5; D not resolved. The germline gives CDR1 SGHDN, CDR2 FVKESK. This CDR3 has 15 residues. V shed 1 base and J shed 2 bases, with 11 bases lying between them. The variable domain in full, completed from reference TRBV14 and TRBJ2-5, reads EAGVTQFPSHSVIEKGQTVTLRCDPISGHDNLYWYRRVMGKEIKFLLHFVKESKQDESGMPNNRFLAERTGGTYSTLKVQPAELEDSGVYFCASSQGRHTQETQYFGPGTRLLVL.

The chain is built from TRBV6-5 and TRBJ2-7; tentative D call: TRBD2 (5 bases). Germline CDR1 reads MNHEY; CDR2 reads SVGAGI. This CDR3 is 16 amino acids long. V lost 4 bases to trimming and J lost 2 bases, with 18 bases between them. CDR3 DNA sequence: TGTGCCAGCAGTTTCCCCCGAGCTCTGGAGGCCTACGAGCAGTACTTC. Translated, it gives CASSFPRALEAYEQYF.

The rearrangement joins TRBV30 to TRBJ1-2; 9 nucleotides match TRBD1. The CDR3 has 15 residues. The V gene end was trimmed by 5 bases and the J gene end by 6 bases; junction bases not matched to a gene: 13. Looked up from germline, CDR1 is GTSNPN and CDR2 is SVGIG (reference sequence). CDR3 sequence (DNA): TGTGCCTGGGTCCCGGGACAGGGATGGGGCCATGGCTACACCTTC. Encoded protein: CAWVPGQGWGHGYTF.

This sequence joins TRBV19 and TRBJ2-3; D gene ambiguous. Trimming pared 1 base from V and 3 bases from J, leaving 8 bases between. The CDR3 has 14 amino acids. Per the germline V gene, CDR1 is LNHDA and CDR2 is SQIVND (reference sequence). As DNA, the CDR3 is TGTGCCAGTAGTATAGCCCGTCTTACAGATACGCAGTATTTT. It yields the protein CASSIARLTDTQYF.

This clone was seen a handful of times. This rearrangement joins TRBV9 to TRBJ2-1; 8 nucleotides match TRBD1. CDR3 length: 17 amino acids. CDR1 is SGDLS and CDR2 is YYNGEE in the germline V gene. Trimming took 2 bases from V and 2 from J; bases not matched to a gene: 9. The CDR3 loop is CASSVHYRGDTYNEQFF. The CDR3 nucleotides read TGTGCCAGCAGCGTTCATTACAGGGGGGACACCTACAATGAGCAGTTCTTC.

The V and J genes are TRBV6-2 or TRBV6-3 and TRBJ2-1; the match to TRBD2 covers 7 bases. V dropped 2 bases and J dropped 13; count of bases not matched to a gene: 8. Germline CDR1 and CDR2: MNHEY and SVGEGT. This CDR3 is built from 13 residues. CDR3 sequence: CASSYGGRALQFF. For the CDR3, the DNA is TGTGCCAGCAGTTACGGTGGGAGGGCCCTACAGTTCTTC.